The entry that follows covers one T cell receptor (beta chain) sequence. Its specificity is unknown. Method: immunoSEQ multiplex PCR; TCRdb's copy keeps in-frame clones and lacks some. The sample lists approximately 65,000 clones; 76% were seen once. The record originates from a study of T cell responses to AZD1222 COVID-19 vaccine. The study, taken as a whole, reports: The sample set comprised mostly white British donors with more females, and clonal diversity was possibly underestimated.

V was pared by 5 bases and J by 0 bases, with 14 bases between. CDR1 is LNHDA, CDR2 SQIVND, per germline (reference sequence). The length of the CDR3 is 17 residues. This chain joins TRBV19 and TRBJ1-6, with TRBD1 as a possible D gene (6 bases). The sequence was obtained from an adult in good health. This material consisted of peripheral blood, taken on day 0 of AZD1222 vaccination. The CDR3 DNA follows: TGTGCCAGTAGTGGACAGTACAAGATCTCCTATAATTCACCCCTCCACTTT. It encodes CASSGQYKISYNSPLHF.